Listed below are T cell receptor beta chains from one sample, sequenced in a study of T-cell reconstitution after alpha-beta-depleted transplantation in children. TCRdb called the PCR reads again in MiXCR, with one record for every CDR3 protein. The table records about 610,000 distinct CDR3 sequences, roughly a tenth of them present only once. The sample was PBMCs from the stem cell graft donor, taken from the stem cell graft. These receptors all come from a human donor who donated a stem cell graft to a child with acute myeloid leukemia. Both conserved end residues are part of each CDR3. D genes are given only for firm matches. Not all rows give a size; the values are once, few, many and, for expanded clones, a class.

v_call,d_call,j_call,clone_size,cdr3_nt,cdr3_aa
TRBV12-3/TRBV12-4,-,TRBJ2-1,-,TGTGCCAGCAGTTTGTACAGGGGAGGCAATGAGCAGTTCTTC,CASSLYRGGNEQFF
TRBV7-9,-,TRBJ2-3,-,TGTGCCAGCAGCTACCTAAAGGCCGCTAGCACAGATACGCAGTATTTT,CASSYLKAASTDTQYF
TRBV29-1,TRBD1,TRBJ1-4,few,TGCAGCGTTGTCCCGACAGGGATCCGCCAAATGTTTTTT,CSVVPTGIRQMFF
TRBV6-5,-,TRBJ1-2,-,TGTGCCAGCAGTTACCCTGCACAGGGAACGTATGGCTACACCTTC,CASSYPAQGTYGYTF
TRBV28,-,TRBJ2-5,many,TGTGCCAGCAGTTTGGTGAGAGTCCCAAGTGGGACCCAGTACTTC,CASSLVRVPSGTQYF
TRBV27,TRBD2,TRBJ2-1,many,TGTGCCAGCAGTTTACTAGCGGGAGTGGTCAATGAGCAGTTCTTC,CASSLLAGVVNEQFF
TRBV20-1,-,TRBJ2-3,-,TGCAGTGCTAGTGCCCCGGCCCAGAGCACAGATACGCAGTATTTT,CSASAPAQSTDTQYF
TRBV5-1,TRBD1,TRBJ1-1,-,TGCGCCAGCAGCTCTACAGGGGATATCGTTGAAGCTTTCTTT,CASSSTGDIVEAFF
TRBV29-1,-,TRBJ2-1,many,TGCAGCGTTGAAGATATATTAGTACGAAAGCAGTTCTTC,CSVEDILVRKQFF
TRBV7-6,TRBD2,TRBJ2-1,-,TGTGCCAGCAGCTTAGAGGTTAGCGGGAGGCCCTACAATGAGCAGTTCTTC,CASSLEVSGRPYNEQFF
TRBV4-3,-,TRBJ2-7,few,TGCGCCAGCAGCCAAGATTTCTCCGGGACATATCCCTACGAGCAGTACTTC,CASSQDFSGTYPYEQYF
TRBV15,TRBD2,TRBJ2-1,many,TGTGCCACCAGCGGTAGCGGGAGTCTCGACAATGAGCAGTTCTTC,CATSGSGSLDNEQFF
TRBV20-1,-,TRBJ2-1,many,TGCAGTGCTATCGGGCGGGTCTACAATGAGCAGTTCTTC,CSAIGRVYNEQFF
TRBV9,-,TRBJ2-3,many,TGTGCCAGCAGCGTAGGTAGCGGAAGTAGCACAGATACGCAGTATTTT,CASSVGSGSSTDTQYF
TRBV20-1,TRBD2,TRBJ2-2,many,TGCAGTGCTAGAAAGGGACTAAAGGACACCGGGGAGCTGTTTTTT,CSARKGLKDTGELFF
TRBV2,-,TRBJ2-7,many,TGTGCCAGCAGTCCTATCTACGAGCAGTACTTC,CASSPIYEQYF
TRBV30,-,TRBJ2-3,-,TGTGCCTGGAGTGGGGGGAATACGCAGTATTTT,CAWSGGNTQYF
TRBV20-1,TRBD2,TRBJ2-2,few,TGCAGTGCTAGACTAGCGGGAGGGGTTGCCGGGGAGCTGTTTTTT,CSARLAGGVAGELFF
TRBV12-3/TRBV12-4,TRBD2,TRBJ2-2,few,TGTGCCAGCAGTTGGCTAGCGGGAGTAGGAACCGGGGAGCTGTTTTTT,CASSWLAGVGTGELFF
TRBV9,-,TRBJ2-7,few,TGTGCCAGCAGCGCGATACAGGGTAAGGAGCAGTACTTC,CASSAIQGKEQYF
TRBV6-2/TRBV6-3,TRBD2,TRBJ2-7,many,TGTGCCAGCTTAAAGCGGGGGACTAGCGGTTACTACGAGCAGTACTTC,CASLKRGTSGYYEQYF
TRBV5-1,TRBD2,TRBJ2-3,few,TGCGCCAGCAGCGGACGAGCGGGAGTCCGTAGAGATACGCAGTATTTT,CASSGRAGVRRDTQYF
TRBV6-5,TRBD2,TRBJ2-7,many,TGTGCCAGCAGTTCCCAGCCGGGACTACTCTCCGAGCAGTACTTC,CASSSQPGLLSEQYF
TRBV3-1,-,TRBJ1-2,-,TGTGCCAGCAGCCAAGATAGGGAGGTTAACACCTTC,CASSQDREVNTF
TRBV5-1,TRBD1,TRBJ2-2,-,TGCGCCAGCAGCCCCCACCCGACAGGGCGAGCGAACACCGGGGAGCTGTTTTTT,CASSPHPTGRANTGELFF
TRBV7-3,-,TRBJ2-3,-,TGTGCCAGCAGCACAGAACCGGGACGTAGCACAGATACGCAGTATTTT,CASSTEPGRSTDTQYF
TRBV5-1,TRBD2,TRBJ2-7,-,TGCGCCAGCAGCCCTCACCGGGTAGCGGGACCCTCCTACGAGCAGTACTTC,CASSPHRVAGPSYEQYF
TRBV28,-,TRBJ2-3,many,TGTGCCAGCAATCCAAACGCAGATACGCAGTATTTT,CASNPNADTQYF
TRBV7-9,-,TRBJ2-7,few,TGTGCCAGCAGCTCCGGGACGATTGAGCAGTACTTC,CASSSGTIEQYF
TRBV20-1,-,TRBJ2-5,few,TGCAGTGCTCAAAAAGACAGGACTCAAGAGACCCAGTACTTC,CSAQKDRTQETQYF
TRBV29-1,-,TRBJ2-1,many,TGCAGCGTTGAAGGAGGGAGAGGGGTCAATGAGCAGTTCTTC,CSVEGGRGVNEQFF
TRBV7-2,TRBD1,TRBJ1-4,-,TGTGCCAGCAGCTGGACGGGGACAGAGCTCAATGAAAAACTGTTTTTT,CASSWTGTELNEKLFF
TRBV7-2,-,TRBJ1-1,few,TGTGCCAGCAGCTTCAGGGGACTCGGCACTGAAGCTTTCTTT,CASSFRGLGTEAFF
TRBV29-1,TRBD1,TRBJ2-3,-,TGCAGCGCTCCGGTGGACAGGGGGGCAGATACGCAGTATTTT,CSAPVDRGADTQYF
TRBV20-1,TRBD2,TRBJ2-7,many,TGCAGTGCTAGAGCCTTTGGACTAGCCCCTACCGAAGAGCAGTACTTC,CSARAFGLAPTEEQYF
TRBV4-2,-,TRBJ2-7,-,TGTGCCAGCAGCCAAGAGGGGGGGGGGCGCAACCACGAGCAGTACTTC,CASSQEGGGRNHEQYF
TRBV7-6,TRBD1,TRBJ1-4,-,TGTGCCAGCAGCATGACAGGGGCGAAGGAAAAACTGTTTTTT,CASSMTGAKEKLFF
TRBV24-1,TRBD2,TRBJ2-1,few,TGTGCCACCAGTGATTTTGCGGGAGGAGGCCCCAATGAGCAGTTCTTC,CATSDFAGGGPNEQFF
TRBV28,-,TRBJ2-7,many,TGTGCCAGCAGTCGAGTAGGGGGGGTCGGCGAGCAGTACTTC,CASSRVGGVGEQYF
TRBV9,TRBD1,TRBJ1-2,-,TGTGCCAGCAGCGATCGGACAGGCGCCTATGGCTACACCTTC,CASSDRTGAYGYTF
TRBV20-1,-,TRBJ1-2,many,TGCAGTGCTAGATTGGCCGGAGCAAAGGGGGATGGCTACACCTTC,CSARLAGAKGDGYTF
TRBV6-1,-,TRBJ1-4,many,TGTGCCAGCAGTGATTTCGGCGAAAAACTGTTTTTT,CASSDFGEKLFF
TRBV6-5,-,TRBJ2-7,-,TGTGCCAGCAGTTACTCGAATCCAGCCGCCTACGAGCAGTACTTC,CASSYSNPAAYEQYF
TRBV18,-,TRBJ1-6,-,TGTGCCAGCTCACCGGGTGACACACTGGGTAATTCACCCCTCCACTTT,CASSPGDTLGNSPLHF
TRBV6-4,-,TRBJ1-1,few,TGTGCCAGCAGTGAAGGGGTGAACACTGAAGCTTTCTTT,CASSEGVNTEAFF
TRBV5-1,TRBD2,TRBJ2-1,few,TGCGCCAGCAGCTTGGGGTTGGCTAGCGGGGAGCAGTTCTTC,CASSLGLASGEQFF
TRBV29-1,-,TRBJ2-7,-,TGCAGCGCGGGGGTGGGGGACCGTGCCCCCTACGAGCAGTACTTC,CSAGVGDRAPYEQYF
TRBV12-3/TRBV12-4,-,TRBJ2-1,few,TGTGCCAGCACTCTGCGTGACACTGAGCAGTTCTTC,CASTLRDTEQFF
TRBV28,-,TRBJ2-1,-,TGTGCCAGCAGCTTCACCGGGATTTTTACCAATGAGCAGTTCTTC,CASSFTGIFTNEQFF
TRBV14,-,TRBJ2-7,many,TGTGCCAGCAGCCGGGGCCACTACGAGCAGTACTTC,CASSRGHYEQYF
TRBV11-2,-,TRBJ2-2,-,TGTGCCAGCAGCGAAGGGACGATTAAGAGCACCGGGGAGCTGTTTTTT,CASSEGTIKSTGELFF
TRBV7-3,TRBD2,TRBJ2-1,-,TGTGCCAGCAGCCTTCTAGCGGGACTTTCCTACAATGAGCAGTTCTTC,CASSLLAGLSYNEQFF
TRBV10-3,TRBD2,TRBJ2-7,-,TGTGCCATCAGTGAGGGGACTAGCGGGATATTTCCCTACGAGCAGTACTTC,CAISEGTSGIFPYEQYF